Sequencing of this T cell receptor (beta chain) was carried out in a study of identical twins. The CDR3 covers 16 residues. Trimming removed 3 bases at V and 0 bases at J, with 12 bases between. CDR1 and CDR2 (germline): MNHEY, SVGEGT. This clonotype was seen at least ten times. From the 5' RACE reads, TCRdb called clonotypes with MiXCR, one entry per CDR3 protein. The data contain about 520,000 distinct CDR3 sequences, 22% of them singletons. These data also formed part of another study, on T cells expressing NK-cell markers. That paper states: Expanded NKG2C+ T cell clones were not confirmed as HCMV-specific.

The clonotype was recovered from a woman under 30 in good health. This rearrangement joins TRBV6-2 or TRBV6-3 to TRBJ2-1; TRBD2 might be the D (6 bases). Sequencing used CD4+ T cells sorted from blood. DNA of the CDR3: TGTGCCAGCAGTTATCAGGACTACTACTCCTACAATGAGCAGTTCTTC. As protein: CASSYQDYYSYNEQFF.